The clone carrying this TCR beta chain was seen more than once but under ten times. Noted treatment: preoperative locoregional IRX-2 cytokine immunotherapy. This phase Ib study tested locoregional IRX-2 cytokine immunotherapy given before surgery. TCRdb's copy holds only in-frame clones and misses some; the assay was immunoSEQ multiplex PCR. The sample lists approximately 20,000 clones, approximately 80% seen once, with 0.95% to 1.5% in the top ten. The entry originates in a study of preoperative IRX-2 immunotherapy in early breast cancer. The V gene's germline CDR1 is MNHGY and CDR2 SAAAGT. V was trimmed by 2 bases and J by 4 bases, leaving 12 bases between them. This CDR3 contains 14 residues.

The sample was lymph node tissue, taken after IRX-2 immunotherapy. This clonotype was obtained from a human donor with breast cancer. This sequence joins TRBV6-8 and TRBJ2-7; tentative D call: TRBD1 (6 bases). The CDR3 region is CASSYHTGSYEQYF. Written as DNA, the CDR3 is TGTGCCAGCAGTTACCACACAGGGTCTTACGAGCAGTACTTC.